These 5 T cell receptor beta chains were all obtained from the same sample, sequenced in a study of cytomegalovirus exposure and HLA in healthy donors. PCR amplification relied on 60 Vbeta primers (plus 13 Jbeta primers). Data came from immunoSEQ multiplex PCR; TCRdb stores just in-frame clones and leaves some out. The sample shows about 89,000 clones, roughly three quarters of them seen only once. What was sequenced was PBMCs. These receptors were collected from a man under 40 in good health and CMV-seronegative.

The chain employs TRBV10-3 and TRBJ2-1; 7 bases fit TRBD2. Germline V lookup: CDR1 ENHRY, CDR2 SYGVKD. Trimming cost V 0 bases and J 8 bases; bases outside gene matches: 7. CDR3 length: 15 residues. The CDR3 region is CAISESGSSGDEQFF. CDR3 DNA sequence: TGTGCCATCAGTGAGTCGGGGTCTAGCGGCGATGAGCAGTTCTTC.

J is TRBJ2-3 and V is TRBV5-1; D is ambiguous. The ends were cut back, 1 base at V and 1 base at J, with 10 bases in the middle. Germline values: CDR1 SGHRS, CDR2 YFSETQ. This CDR3 has 15 amino acids. This CDR3 is CASSLWSTGTDTQYF. DNA for the CDR3: TGCGCCAGCAGCTTGTGGTCTACTGGCACAGATACGCAGTATTTT.

The chain joins TRBV5-1 to TRBJ1-1; D is ambiguous. The CDR3 totals 15 residues. Per germline, CDR1 SGHRS and CDR2 YFSETQ. Trimming took 1 base from V and 6 from J, leaving 16 bases between them. CDR3 loop: CASSLRPAGGAEAFF. CDR3 DNA sequence: TGCGCCAGCAGCTTGCGGCCAGCGGGCGGAGCTGAAGCTTTCTTT.

V gene TRBV6-1 combines with J gene TRBJ1-4; no clear D. V lost 1 base and J lost 5, with 8 bases in between. The germline CDR1 and CDR2 sequences are MNHNS and SASEGT. The CDR3 has 14 residues. As DNA, the CDR3 is TGTGCCAGCAGTGAAGACAGACTAAATGAAAAACTGTTTTTT. As protein: CASSEDRLNEKLFF.

V usage is TRBV2 and J usage is TRBJ2-1; perhaps TRBD1 as D (6 bases). CDR3 length: 13 residues. Trimming removed 6 bases from V and 2 bases from J, with 8 bases in between. Germline CDR1 is SNHLY and CDR2 is FYNNEI. The CDR3 DNA sequence: TGTGCCAGCAGGGACAGAACCTACAATGAGCAGTTCTTC. It encodes CASRDRTYNEQFF.